The present entry profiles one TCR beta chain with its context. Researchers ran the PCR with 60 Vbeta and 13 Jbeta primers. Some clones are missing from TCRdb's copy, which holds only in-frame ones; the method was immunoSEQ multiplex PCR. Found here are more than 110,000 clones, roughly 75% of them singletons; the top ten hold 2% to 2.5%. This record comes from a study of cytomegalovirus exposure and HLA in healthy donors. Looked up from germline, CDR1 is SQVTM and CDR2 is ANQGSEA. Between the trimmed V and J ends, which lost 0 bases and 3 bases, there was a span of 18 bases. The CDR3 extends over 17 amino acids.

The sample comprised PBMCs. This sequence originates from a young man in good health and CMV-seronegative. The chain has TRBV29-1 and TRBJ1-3, with D tentatively TRBD1 (6 bases). CDR3 sequence (DNA): TGCAGCGTTGAAGAACCCCTTGGGGGGGCTCGTGGAAACACCATATATTTT. This translates into CSVEEPLGGARGNTIYF.